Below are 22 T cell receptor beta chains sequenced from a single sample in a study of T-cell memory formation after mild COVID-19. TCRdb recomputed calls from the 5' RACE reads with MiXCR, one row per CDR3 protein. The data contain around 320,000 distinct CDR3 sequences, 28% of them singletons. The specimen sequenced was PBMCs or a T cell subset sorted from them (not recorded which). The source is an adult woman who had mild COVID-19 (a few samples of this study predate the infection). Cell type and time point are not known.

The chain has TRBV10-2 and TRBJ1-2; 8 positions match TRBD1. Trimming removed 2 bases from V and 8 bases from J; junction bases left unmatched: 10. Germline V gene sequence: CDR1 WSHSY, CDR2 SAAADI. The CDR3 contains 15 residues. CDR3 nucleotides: TGCGCCAGCAGTGAGCTGTATACAGGGGGAAAAGGCTACACCTTC. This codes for CASSELYTGGKGYTF.

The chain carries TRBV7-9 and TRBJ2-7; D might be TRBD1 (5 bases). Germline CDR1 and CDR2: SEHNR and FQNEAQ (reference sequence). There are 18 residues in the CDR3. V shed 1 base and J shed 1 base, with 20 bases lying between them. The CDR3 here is CASSLVSARQGKSYEQYF. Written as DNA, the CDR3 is TGTGCCAGCAGCTTAGTGTCGGCTCGGCAGGGAAAGTCCTACGAGCAGTACTTC.

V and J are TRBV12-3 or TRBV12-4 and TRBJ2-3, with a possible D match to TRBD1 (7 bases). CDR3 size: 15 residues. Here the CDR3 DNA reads TGTTCCACCGACGAGGGGGGACAGAACACAGATACGCAGTATTTT. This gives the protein CSTDEGGQNTDTQYF.

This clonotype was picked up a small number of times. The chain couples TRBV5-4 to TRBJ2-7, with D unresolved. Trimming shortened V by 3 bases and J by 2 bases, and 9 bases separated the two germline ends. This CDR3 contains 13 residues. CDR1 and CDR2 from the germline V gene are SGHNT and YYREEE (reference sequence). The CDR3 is CASSSSLAYEQYF. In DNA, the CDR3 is TGTGCCAGCAGCTCTTCCCTAGCCTACGAGCAGTACTTC. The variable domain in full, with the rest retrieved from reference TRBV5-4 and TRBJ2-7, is ETGVTQSPTHLIKTRGQQVTLRCSSQSGHNTVSWYQQALGQGPQFIFQYYREEENGRGNFPPRFSGLQFPNYSSELNVNALELDDSALYLCASSSSLAYEQYFGPGTRLTVT.

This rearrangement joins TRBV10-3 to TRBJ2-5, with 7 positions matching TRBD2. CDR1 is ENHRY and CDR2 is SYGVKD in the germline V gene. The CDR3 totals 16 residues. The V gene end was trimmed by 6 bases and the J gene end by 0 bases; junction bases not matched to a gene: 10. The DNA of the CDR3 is TGTGCCATCAGCCATTCTAGCGGAACGTACCAAGAGACCCAGTACTTC. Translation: CAISHSSGTYQETQYF.

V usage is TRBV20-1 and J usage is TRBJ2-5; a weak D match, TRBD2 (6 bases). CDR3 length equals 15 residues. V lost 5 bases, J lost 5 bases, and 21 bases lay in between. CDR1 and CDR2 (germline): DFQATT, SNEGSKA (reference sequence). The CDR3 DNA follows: TGCAGTGCTCGGGGCATGGGGACGGAGGGGGAGACCCAGTACTTC. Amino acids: CSARGMGTEGETQYF.

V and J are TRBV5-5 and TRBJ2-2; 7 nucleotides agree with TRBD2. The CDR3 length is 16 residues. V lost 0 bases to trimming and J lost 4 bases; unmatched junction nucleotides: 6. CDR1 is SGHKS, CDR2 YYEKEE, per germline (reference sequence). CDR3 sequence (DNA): TGTGCCAGCAGCTTGGGTTGGACTAGGGGCACCGGGGAGCTGTTTTTT. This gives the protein CASSLGWTRGTGELFF.

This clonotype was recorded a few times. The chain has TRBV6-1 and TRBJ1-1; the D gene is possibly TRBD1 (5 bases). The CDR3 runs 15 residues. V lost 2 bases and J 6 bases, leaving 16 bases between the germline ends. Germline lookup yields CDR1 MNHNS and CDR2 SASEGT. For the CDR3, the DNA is TGTGCCAGCAGTGAATCGTTGGGGGGTATGGCTGAAGCTTTCTTT. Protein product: CASSESLGGMAEAFF.

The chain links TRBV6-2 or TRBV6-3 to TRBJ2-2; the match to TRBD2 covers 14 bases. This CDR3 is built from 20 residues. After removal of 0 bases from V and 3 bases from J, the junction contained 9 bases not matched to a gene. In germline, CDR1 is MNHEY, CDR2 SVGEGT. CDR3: CASSYSIRRGLAGDTGELFF. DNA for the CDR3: TGTGCCAGCAGTTACTCGATACGTAGGGGACTAGCGGGAGACACCGGGGAGCTGTTTTTT.

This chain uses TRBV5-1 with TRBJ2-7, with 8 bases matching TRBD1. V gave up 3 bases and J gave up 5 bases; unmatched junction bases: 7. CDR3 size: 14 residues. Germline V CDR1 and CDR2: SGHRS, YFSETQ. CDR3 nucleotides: TGCGCCAGCAGCTCGATGACAGGGGTCAACGAGCAGTACTTC. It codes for CASSSMTGVNEQYF.

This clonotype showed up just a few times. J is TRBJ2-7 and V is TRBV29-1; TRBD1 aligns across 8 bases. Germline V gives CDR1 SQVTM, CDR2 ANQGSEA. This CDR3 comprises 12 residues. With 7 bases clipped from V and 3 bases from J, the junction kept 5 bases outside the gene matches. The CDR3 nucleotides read TGCAGCGCAAGACAGGGGAACTACGAGCAGTACTTC. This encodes CSARQGNYEQYF.

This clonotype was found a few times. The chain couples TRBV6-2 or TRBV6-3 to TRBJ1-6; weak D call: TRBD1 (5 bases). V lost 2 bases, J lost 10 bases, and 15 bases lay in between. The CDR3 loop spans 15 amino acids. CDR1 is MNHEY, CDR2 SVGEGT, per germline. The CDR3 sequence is CASSYDVRVGSPLHF. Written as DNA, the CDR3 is TGTGCCAGCAGTTACGACGTCAGGGTAGGATCACCCCTCCACTTT.

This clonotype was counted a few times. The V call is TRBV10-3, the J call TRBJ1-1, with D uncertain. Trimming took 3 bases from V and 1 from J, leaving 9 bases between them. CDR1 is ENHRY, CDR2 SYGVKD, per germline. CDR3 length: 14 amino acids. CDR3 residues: CAISDRGRNTEAFF. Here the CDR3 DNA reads TGTGCCATCAGTGACCGGGGAAGGAACACTGAAGCTTTCTTT.

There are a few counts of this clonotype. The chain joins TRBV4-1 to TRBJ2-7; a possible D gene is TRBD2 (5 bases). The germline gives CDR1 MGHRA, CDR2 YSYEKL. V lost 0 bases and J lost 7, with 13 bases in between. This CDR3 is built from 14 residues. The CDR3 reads CASSQDISPGEQYF. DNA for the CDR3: TGCGCCAGCAGCCAAGATATCTCCCCGGGGGAGCAGTACTTC.

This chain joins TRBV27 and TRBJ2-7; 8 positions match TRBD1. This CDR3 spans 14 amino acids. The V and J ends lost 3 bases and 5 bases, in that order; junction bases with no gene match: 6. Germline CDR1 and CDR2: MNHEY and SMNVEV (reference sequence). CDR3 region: CASSFQGAGDEQYF. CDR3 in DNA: TGTGCCAGCAGTTTTCAGGGGGCAGGGGACGAGCAGTACTTC.

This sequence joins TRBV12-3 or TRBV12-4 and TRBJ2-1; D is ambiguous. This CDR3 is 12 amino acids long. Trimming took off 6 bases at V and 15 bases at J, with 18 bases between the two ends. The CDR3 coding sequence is TGTGCCAGCAGCCCCGAGAGCCGGTCGAGGTTCTTC. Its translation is CASSPESRSRFF.

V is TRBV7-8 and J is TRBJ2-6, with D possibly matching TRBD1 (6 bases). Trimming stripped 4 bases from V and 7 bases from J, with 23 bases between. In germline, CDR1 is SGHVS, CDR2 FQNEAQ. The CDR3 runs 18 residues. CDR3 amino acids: CASSSSLGDRLRANVLTF. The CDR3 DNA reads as TGTGCCAGCAGCTCCTCATTGGGTGACAGGTTGAGAGCCAACGTCCTGACTTTC.

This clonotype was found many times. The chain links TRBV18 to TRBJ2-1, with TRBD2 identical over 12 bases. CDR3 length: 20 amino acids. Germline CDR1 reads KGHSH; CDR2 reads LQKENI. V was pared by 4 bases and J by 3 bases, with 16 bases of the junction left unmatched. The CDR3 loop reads CASSLAVLAGGPLHYNEQFF. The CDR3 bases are TGTGCCAGCTCACTAGCGGTACTAGCGGGAGGCCCCCTGCACTACAATGAGCAGTTCTTC.

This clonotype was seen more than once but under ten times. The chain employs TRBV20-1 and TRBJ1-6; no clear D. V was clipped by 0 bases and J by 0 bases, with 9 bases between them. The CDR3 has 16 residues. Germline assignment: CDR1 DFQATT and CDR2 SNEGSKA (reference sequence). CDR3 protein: CSARDRTSSYNSPLHF. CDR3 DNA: TGCAGTGCTAGAGATCGAACGAGCTCCTATAATTCACCCCTCCACTTT.

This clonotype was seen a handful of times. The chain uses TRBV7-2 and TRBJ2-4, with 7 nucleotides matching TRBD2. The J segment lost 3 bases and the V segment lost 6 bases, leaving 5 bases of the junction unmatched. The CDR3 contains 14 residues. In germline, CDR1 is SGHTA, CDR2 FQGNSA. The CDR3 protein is CASSGGRVKNIQYF. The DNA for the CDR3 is TGTGCCAGCAGTGGCGGGAGAGTCAAAAACATTCAGTACTTC.

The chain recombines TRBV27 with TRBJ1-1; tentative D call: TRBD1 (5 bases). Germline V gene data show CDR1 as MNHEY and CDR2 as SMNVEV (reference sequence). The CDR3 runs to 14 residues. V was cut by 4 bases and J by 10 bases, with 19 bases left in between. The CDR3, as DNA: TGTGCCAGCAGTTACATCGCAGGCGTGGGGCGAGCTTTCTTT. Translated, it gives CASSYIAGVGRAFF.

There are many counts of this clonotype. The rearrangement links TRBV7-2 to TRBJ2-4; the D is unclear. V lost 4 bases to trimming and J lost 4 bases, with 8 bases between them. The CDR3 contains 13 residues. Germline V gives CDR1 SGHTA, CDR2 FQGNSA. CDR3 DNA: TGTGCCAGCAGCTCCCCCCTGAAAAACATTCAGTACTTC. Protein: CASSSPLKNIQYF.